The text below deals with one T cell receptor beta chain. Profiled with immunoSEQ multiplex PCR; TCRdb holds only in-frame clones, not every one. Of about 310,000 clones detected, roughly nine tenths appear once; the ten largest clones hold about 8.4%. The data are from a study of blood T cell repertoires in COVID-19. Overall study context: The study drew acute and convalescent COVID-19 samples from the United States, Italy and Spain.

Germline V gives CDR1 SGHRS, CDR2 YFSETQ. Trimming removed 1 base from V and 5 bases from J; junction bases left unmatched: 8. CDR3 length: 16 amino acids. Clinical history reported by participants formed the basis on which cohorts were assigned. Two negative PCRs, clearance, or symptom resolution characterized the recovered Cohort 3 donors. V gene TRBV5-1 combines with J gene TRBJ2-2; 7 bases match TRBD2. The sequence derives from a woman aged 25 to 39 who had recovered from COVID-19. The sequencing sample was made of PBMCs or T cells enriched from blood (not recorded which). The CDR3 DNA reads as TGCGCCAGCAGCTTGCTAGGGCTAGCGGAGACCGGGGAGCTGTTTTTT. Translation gives CASSLLGLAETGELFF. The full variable domain, its missing parts supplied by reference TRBV5-1 and TRBJ2-2, is KAGVTQTPRYLIKTRGQQVTLSCSPISGHRSVSWYQQTPGQGLQFLFEYFSETQRNKGNFPGRFSGRQFSNSRSEMNVSTLELGDSALYLCASSLLGLAETGELFFGEGSRLTVL.